What follows describes a single T cell receptor (beta chain). The data originate from a study of T cell changes during pregnancy in multiple sclerosis. Measured with immunoSEQ multiplex PCR; TCRdb has only the in-frame clones, and not every one. The profile covers fewer than 85,000 clones, with 93% appearing a single time and under 3% taken by the ten largest. The V end was cut by 5 bases, the J end by 5 bases, with 16 bases between. The germline V gene encodes CDR1 LNHNV and CDR2 YYDKDF (reference sequence). This CDR3 has 15 amino acids. The material was peripheral blood, obtained in the second trimester of pregnancy. This clonotype originated in a female donor with multiple sclerosis, enrolled in a pregnancy study. This chain connects TRBV15 to TRBJ1-5, with D hard to call. CDR3 DNA: TGTGCCACCAGCCCGGGGATGATCCGATATCAGCCCCAGCATTTT. It translates to CATSPGMIRYQPQHF.